These 17 T cell receptor beta chains originate from one sample sequenced in a study of blood T cell repertoires in COVID-19. Sequencing used immunoSEQ multiplex PCR; TCRdb keeps in-frame clones, though not all of them. The table lists approximately 150,000 clones, around nine tenths of them singletons, with 1.5% in the top ten. Sequencing was carried out using peripheral blood. These receptors were taken from a woman aged 55-70 years with acute or convalescent COVID-19.

This clone was detected only a few times. The genes are TRBV28 and TRBJ1-2; the match to TRBD1 covers 11 bases. This CDR3 contains 16 residues. The ends lost 3 bases at V and 7 bases at J; junction bases unmatched: 10. Germline V gene data show CDR1 as MDHEN and CDR2 as SYDVKM. CDR3 sequence: CASSFRPGQGASGYTF. The CDR3 bases are TGTGCCAGCAGTTTTAGGCCAGGACAGGGGGCGTCTGGCTACACCTTC.

The genes are TRBV28 and TRBJ2-1; 10 bases are a match to TRBD1. Germline V lookup: CDR1 MDHEN, CDR2 SYDVKM. This CDR3 contains 14 residues. The trim removed 5 bases at V and 7 bases at J, leaving 5 bases unmatched. This CDR3 reads CASSPPGQGNEQFF. As DNA, the CDR3 is TGTGCCAGCAGTCCCCCGGGACAGGGGAATGAGCAGTTCTTC.

This rearrangement joins TRBV3-1 (or the pseudogene TRBV3-2) to TRBJ2-5, with 11 bases fitting TRBD2. The trim removed 3 bases at V and 2 bases at J, leaving 5 bases unmatched. The CDR3 is 16 residues long. CDR1 and CDR2 from the germline V gene are LGHDT and YNNKEL (reference sequence). The DNA of the CDR3 is TGTGCCAGCAGCCACCGGACTAGCGGGCCACAAGAGACCCAGTACTTC. Protein product: CASSHRTSGPQETQYF.

The chain links TRBV7-2 to TRBJ1-2; TRBD1 matches 7 bases. V lost 5 bases, J lost 7 bases, and 13 bases stayed unmatched. The CDR3 runs 15 residues. The V gene's germline CDR1 is SGHTA and CDR2 FQGNSA. The CDR3 sequence: CASSLEPDRDFGYTF. DNA of the CDR3: TGTGCCAGCAGCCTTGAACCCGACAGGGACTTTGGCTACACCTTC.

This clone is a singleton in its sample. V usage is TRBV3-1 (or the pseudogene TRBV3-2) and J usage is TRBJ1-6; D might be TRBD1 (5 bases). This CDR3 comprises 14 residues. Trimming shortened V by 2 bases and J by 9 bases, and 11 bases separated the two germline ends. Germline CDR1 and CDR2: LGHDT and YNNKEL (reference sequence). This CDR3 reads CASSQSQQGSPLHF. The CDR3 DNA reads as TGTGCCAGCAGCCAAAGCCAGCAGGGTTCACCCCTCCACTTT.

The chain uses TRBV7-8 and TRBJ2-1, with TRBD2 matching 13 bases. J was trimmed by 0 bases and V by 5 bases; bases with no gene match: 7. CDR1 SGHVS and CDR2 FQNEAQ come from the germline V gene. CDR3 length equals 18 residues. CDR3 bases: TGTGCCAGCAGCCGGACTAGCGGGGGACCGAGCTCCTACAATGAGCAGTTCTTC. It specifies CASSRTSGGPSSYNEQFF.

The chain combines TRBV11-3 with TRBJ2-3; 7 positions match TRBD2. CDR3 length: 19 residues. Trimming cost V 0 bases and J 2 bases; bases outside gene matches: 14. The V gene's germline CDR1 is SGHNT and CDR2 YENEEA. In nucleotides, the CDR3 is TGTGCCAGCAGCTTAGAGTCCCCTTCTAGCGGAGGCGACACAGATACGCAGTATTTT. Amino acid sequence: CASSLESPSSGGDTDTQYF.

In this sample, this clone turned up a few times. The rearrangement joins TRBV29-1 to TRBJ1-1; D is unclear. In germline, CDR1 is SQVTM, CDR2 ANQGSEA. The CDR3 loop spans 11 amino acids. The germline V and J ends were trimmed by 1 base and 7 bases, with 7 bases remaining between them. The CDR3: CSVEVGFEAFF. For the CDR3, the DNA is TGCAGCGTTGAAGTGGGCTTTGAAGCTTTCTTT.

Written as DNA, the CDR3 is TGTGCCAGCAGCGTAGGACTGAACCCTACAGATACGCAGTATTTT. Translation: CASSVGLNPTDTQYF. The chain carries TRBV9 and TRBJ2-3; D unclear. This CDR3 contains 15 residues. Germline V CDR1 and CDR2: SGDLS, YYNGEE. Trimming removed 0 bases at V and 3 bases at J, with 11 bases between.

The chain couples TRBV5-1 to TRBJ1-1; 9 bases align to TRBD1. The germline CDR1 and CDR2 sequences are SGHRS and YFSETQ. The CDR3 runs to 15 residues. J gave up 1 base and V 3 bases, and 4 bases lay outside the gene matches. The CDR3 spells CASSSQGAGNTEAFF. CDR3 DNA sequence: TGCGCCAGCAGCTCACAGGGGGCCGGGAACACTGAAGCTTTCTTT.

V gene TRBV30 combines with J gene TRBJ2-7, with 9 bases fitting TRBD1. J lost 4 bases, V lost 2 bases, and 3 bases had no gene match. From germline, CDR1 is GTSNPN and CDR2 SVGIG (reference sequence). CDR3 length: 13 residues. The CDR3 nucleotides are TGTGCCTGGAGTACACAGGGGGCGTACGAGCAGTACTTC. This sequence encodes CAWSTQGAYEQYF.

The chain couples TRBV9 to TRBJ2-5; 8 bases are a match to TRBD1. This CDR3 has 15 residues. Trimming took 4 bases from V and 5 from J; bases not matched to a gene: 10. Germline V gives CDR1 SGDLS, CDR2 YYNGEE. In nucleotides, the CDR3 is TGTGCCAGCAGCATCGGGCCAGGGGGCCGGGAGACCCAGTACTTC. It encodes CASSIGPGGRETQYF.

The chain couples TRBV5-5 to TRBJ2-2; the D gene is possibly TRBD2 (5 bases). This CDR3 has 15 residues. The V end was cut by 4 bases, the J end by 6 bases, with 16 bases between. Germline values: CDR1 SGHKS, CDR2 YYEKEE (reference sequence). CDR3 nucleotides: TGTGCCAGCAGCCAGGAGGTCCTGTCCTCCGGGGAGCTGTTTTTT. It translates to CASSQEVLSSGELFF.

This clone was observed a few times. The J gene is TRBJ2-7, the V gene TRBV4-3; 9 bases agree with TRBD2. V lost 0 bases to trimming and J lost 2 bases; unmatched junction nucleotides: 17. The germline V gene has CDR1 LGHNA and CDR2 YSLEER. The CDR3 runs 20 residues. CDR3 loop: CASSQDHRGGAFQLAYEQYF. Here the CDR3 DNA reads TGCGCCAGCAGCCAAGATCACCGCGGGGGGGCCTTCCAGCTGGCCTACGAGCAGTACTTC.

The gene calls are TRBV6-6 and TRBJ1-3; D is unresolved. The ends were cut back, 4 bases at V and 1 base at J, with 11 bases in the middle. CDR3 length equals 15 residues. Germline CDR1 MNHNY, CDR2 SVGAGI (reference sequence). The CDR3 nucleotides read TGTGCCAGCAGTTTCTCGGGGAGATCTGGAAACACCATATATTTT. Protein sequence: CASSFSGRSGNTIYF.

The chain combines TRBV9 with TRBJ1-1, with 7 bases lining up with TRBD1. Germline-derived CDR1 and CDR2 are SGDLS and YYNGEE. J lost 1 base, V lost 8 bases, and 8 bases had no gene match. The CDR3 spans 14 residues. CDR3 in amino acids: CASTEGQQNTEAFF. CDR3 in DNA: TGTGCCAGTACAGAGGGACAGCAGAACACTGAAGCTTTCTTT.

The genes are TRBV7-8 and TRBJ1-1, with TRBD1 matching 7 bases. There are 13 residues in the CDR3. V gave up 4 bases and J gave up 9 bases; unmatched junction bases: 8. Germline values: CDR1 SGHVS, CDR2 FQNEAQ. The CDR3 region is CASSYGTVEKAFF. The CDR3 bases are TGTGCCAGCAGCTACGGGACAGTCGAGAAAGCTTTCTTT. The complete variable domain, with remaining parts taken from reference TRBV7-8 and TRBJ1-1, reads GAGVSQSPRYKVAKRGQDVALRCDPISGHVSLFWYQQALGQGPEFLTYFQNEAQLDKSGLPSDRFFAERPEGSVSTLKIQRTQQEDSAVYLCASSYGTVEKAFFGQGTRLTVV.